This T cell receptor beta chain was identified in a study of blood T cells in healthy people across ages. Next came a second PCR, run for about 6 to 11 cycles, which used a sample-barcoded 5' primer along with a J-beta primer mix. Via MiXCR, TCRdb re-called the 5' RACE reads, giving one row per CDR3 protein. The profile shows about 680,000 distinct CDR3 sequences, approximately 50% of them singletons. The TCR was taken from a woman aged 55 to 70 in good health. Material for sequencing was blood.

CDR3 residues: CSVGRRLANNEQFF. CDR3 bases: TGCAGCGTTGGGCGCCGACTGGCAAACAATGAGCAGTTCTTC. This chain uses TRBV29-1 with TRBJ2-1, with no clear D. CDR3 length: 14 amino acids. V lost 4 bases, J lost 5 bases, and 15 bases lay in between. Germline lookup yields CDR1 SQVTM and CDR2 ANQGSEA.